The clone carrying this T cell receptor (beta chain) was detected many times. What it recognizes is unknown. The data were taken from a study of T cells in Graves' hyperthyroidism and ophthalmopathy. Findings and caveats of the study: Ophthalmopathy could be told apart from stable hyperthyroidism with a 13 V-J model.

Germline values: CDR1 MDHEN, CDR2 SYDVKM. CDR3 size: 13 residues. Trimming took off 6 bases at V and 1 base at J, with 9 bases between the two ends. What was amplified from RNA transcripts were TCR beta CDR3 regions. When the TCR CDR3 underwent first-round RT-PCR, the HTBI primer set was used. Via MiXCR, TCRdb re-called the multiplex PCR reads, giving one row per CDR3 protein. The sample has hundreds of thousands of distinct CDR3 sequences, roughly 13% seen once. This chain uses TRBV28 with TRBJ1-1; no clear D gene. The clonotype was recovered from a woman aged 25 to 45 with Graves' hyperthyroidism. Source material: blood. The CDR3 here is CASRNNRNTEAFF. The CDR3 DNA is TGTGCCAGCAGAAATAACAGGAACACTGAAGCTTTCTTT.